Presented here are 20 T cell receptor beta chains from one specimen sequenced in a study of tumor-infiltrating lymphocytes in primary liver carcinoma. Germline DNA was also extracted, and blood RNA was taken from unsorted whole blood. Total RNA amounting to roughly 450 ng was the source from which TCR beta cDNA was made with a constant-region primer. Employing slightly modified ARM-PCR, three nested multiplex PCR rounds were run, and these gave rise to the TCR beta libraries. A C-beta reverse primer and TRBV1-TRBV30 forward primers served in each of the first two PCR rounds, at ten to eleven cycles apiece. One entry per CDR3 protein results from TCRdb running MiXCR on the multiplex PCR reads. The table includes about 350,000 distinct CDR3 sequences, around 60% detected once. Sequencing was done on a sample of peripheral blood. Every receptor here comes from a man aged 40-50 years with primary liver carcinoma and hepatitis B virus infection.

This sequence joins TRBV6-1 and TRBJ2-1; 9 bases are a match to TRBD1. The CDR3 has 17 amino acids. Germline-derived CDR1 and CDR2 are MNHNS and SASEGT. J lost 7 bases, V lost 4 bases, and 14 bases had no gene match. For the CDR3, the DNA is TGTGCCAGCAGTGCGTACACAGGTCTAGGACAGGGGAATGAGCAGTTCTTC. Residues: CASSAYTGLGQGNEQFF.

The sample holds many counts of this clonotype. The V call is TRBV6-5, the J call TRBJ1-2, with D hard to call. Germline-derived CDR1 and CDR2 are MNHEY and SVGAGI. Trimming left V 4 bases short and J 2 bases short, with 11 bases between. CDR3 size: 14 residues. The CDR3 spells CASSWAGSNYGYTF. CDR3 DNA: TGTGCCAGCAGTTGGGCCGGATCAAACTATGGCTACACCTTC.

Points on this clonotype: This clone may be a read error of a much larger clone one base away. The CDR3 does not end in the conserved phenylalanine or tryptophan, so this is likely a read error. The rearrangement joins TRBV4-1 to TRBJ1-2; 9 nucleotides match TRBD1. Germline assignment: CDR1 MGHRA and CDR2 YSYEKL. The CDR3 spans 18 residues. The V gene end was trimmed by 1 base and the J gene end by 8 bases; junction bases not matched to a gene: 17. DNA of the CDR3: TGCGCCAGCAGCCAAGTTCGAGGGCCCCGGGGACAGGGTTTGGGCTACACCTCC. Translated: CASSQVRGPRGQGLGYTS.

The sample holds many counts of this clonotype. V is TRBV6-5 and J is TRBJ2-5; D possibly matches TRBD1 or TRBD2 (5 bases each). Germline V CDR1 and CDR2: MNHEY, SVGAGI. With 2 bases removed from V and 4 bases from J, the gap between germline ends came to 11 bases. CDR3 length: 14 amino acids. CDR3: CASSYGEGTETQYF. The CDR3 nucleotides are TGTGCCAGCAGTTACGGCGAAGGGACAGAGACCCAGTACTTC.

In regard to this clonotype: A much more abundant neighbour one base away suggests this may be a read error. As the CDR3 is not closed by the conserved phenylalanine or tryptophan, this likely results from a read error. The V gene is TRBV10-3, the J gene TRBJ2-1; 8 nucleotides match TRBD2. J lost 3 bases, V lost 10 bases, and 8 bases had no gene match. This CDR3 is built from 14 residues. The germline gives CDR1 ENHRY, CDR2 SYGVKD. The CDR3 loop is CASTSGRDYNEQFI. CDR3 in DNA: TGTGCCAGCACAAGCGGGAGAGACTACAATGAGCAGTTCATC.

As regards this clonotype: A read error is possible here, since a much larger clone lies one base away. The CDR3 loop reads CASRGTGSSWELYF. In nucleotides, the CDR3 is TGTGCCAGCAGGGGGACAGGATCATCTTGGGAGCTGTACTTC. V usage is TRBV6-5 and J usage is TRBJ2-7; 8 bases match TRBD1. Per the germline V gene, CDR1 is MNHEY and CDR2 is SVGAGI. CDR3 length: 14 residues.

As for this clonotype: Relative to the germline gene, one junction end is altered; a read error may explain this. J is TRBJ2-3 and V is TRBV4-2; D is unresolved. Germline CDR1 reads LGHNA; CDR2 reads YNFKEQ. This CDR3 has 14 residues. The CDR3 loop is CASSQVSSADTKYF. DNA for the CDR3: TGTGCTAGCAGCCAAGTATCCTCGGCAGATACGAAGTATTTT.

The rearrangement uses TRBV6-1 and TRBJ2-7, with 8 bases lining up with TRBD2. Per the germline V gene, CDR1 is MNHNS and CDR2 is SASEGT. V lost 7 bases and J lost 3; bases outside the gene matches: 8. The CDR3 spans 14 residues. The CDR3 region is CASIAGLAGYEQYF. CDR3 coding DNA: TGTGCCAGCATTGCAGGGCTAGCGGGCTACGAGCAGTACTTC.

Note on this clonotype: A much more abundant neighbour one base away suggests this may be a read error. Here the CDR3 reads CSVAQGVAGQYEQYF. DNA of the CDR3: TGCAGCGTTGCCCAGGGAGTAGCGGGACAATACGAGCAGTACTTC. This chain uses TRBV29-1 with TRBJ2-7; 8 bases agree with TRBD2. Germline assignment: CDR1 SQVTM and CDR2 ANQGSEA. V lost 4 bases and J lost 4; bases outside the gene matches: 12. CDR3 size: 15 residues.

This clonotype was picked up a small number of times. This could be a read error, since a much larger clone is one nucleotide away. The CDR3 is CASSDRPTGNNSPLHF. For the CDR3, the DNA is TGTGCCAGCAGTGATAGACCGACAGGGAATAATTCACCCCTCCACTTT. The gene calls are TRBV6-1 and TRBJ1-6, with 7 nucleotides matching TRBD1. The CDR3 is 16 amino acids. The ends lost 3 bases at V and 5 bases at J; junction bases unmatched: 7. Germline CDR1 reads MNHNS; CDR2 reads SASEGT.

About this clonotype itself: A much more abundant neighbour one base away suggests this may be a read error. The V call is TRBV29-1, the J call TRBJ2-7, with D uncertain. This CDR3 contains 10 residues. The V end lost 6 bases, the J end lost 7 bases, and 10 bases lay between the germline ends. Germline V gene lookup returns CDR1 SQVTM and CDR2 ANQGSEA. The CDR3 loop reads CSVIMGEQYF. The CDR3 coding sequence is TGCAGCGTCATCATGGGAGAGCAGTACTTC.

This clonotype was counted at least ten times. This CDR3 reads CASSRARTGANTEAFF. The CDR3, as DNA: TGTGCCAGCAGTCGAGCCCGGACAGGGGCGAACACTGAAGCTTTCTTT. The chain uses TRBV12-3 or TRBV12-4 and TRBJ1-1; 9 positions agree with TRBD1. There are 16 residues in the CDR3. V lost 5 bases, J lost 1 base, and 8 bases stayed unmatched.

Many counts were recorded for this clonotype. This chain links TRBV4-1 with TRBJ2-2; 8 nucleotides match TRBD2. The CDR3 has 15 amino acids. The trim removed 2 bases at V and 6 bases at J, leaving 5 bases unmatched. Germline V CDR1 and CDR2: MGHRA, YSYEKL. The CDR3 nucleotides read TGCGCCAGCAGCCAAACGGGAGGGCCCTCCGGGGAGCTGTTTTTT. Translation: CASSQTGGPSGELFF.

This clonotype has ten or more counts. The chain combines TRBV30 with TRBJ2-6; D gene uncertain. Germline loops: CDR1 GTSNPN, CDR2 SVGIG (reference sequence). The V gene lost 0 bases and the J gene lost 0 bases, with 9 bases spanning the gap. The CDR3 sequence is 16 residues long. For the CDR3, the DNA is TGTGCCTGGAGTGTACCGCCGATCTCTGGGGCCAACGTCCTGACTTTC. The encoded protein is CAWSVPPISGANVLTF.

This chain connects TRBV5-4 to TRBJ2-2; 7 bases align to TRBD1. CDR3 length: 17 residues. V was clipped by 4 bases and J by 2 bases; unmatched bases: 11. CDR1 and CDR2 (germline): SGHNT, YYREEE (reference sequence). CDR3 DNA sequence: TGTGCCAGCAGCATAGAGATAGGACAGGCTAACACCGGGGAGCTGTTTTTT. Protein: CASSIEIGQANTGELFF.

This clonotype was found many times. This chain joins TRBV11-2 and TRBJ2-3; no firm D call. In germline, CDR1 is SGHAT, CDR2 FQNNGV. Trimming pared 0 bases from V and 8 bases from J, leaving 18 bases between. The CDR3 consists of 16 residues. As DNA, the CDR3 is TGTGCCAGCAGCTTAGAAGTGGTAGTAACCCGAGGTACGCAGTATTTT. Protein sequence: CASSLEVVVTRGTQYF.

CDR3 protein: CASSYGTGGEGNTIYF. CDR3 nucleotide sequence: TGTGCCAGCAGTTACGGTACAGGGGGCGAAGGAAACACCATATATTTT. The rearrangement links TRBV6-6 to TRBJ1-3; TRBD1 aligns across 9 bases. The CDR3 runs to 16 residues. CDR1 and CDR2 from the germline V gene are MNHNY and SVGAGI (reference sequence). The ends lost 2 bases at V and 4 bases at J; junction bases unmatched: 6.

The chain is built from TRBV11-2 and TRBJ2-5; the D call may be TRBD1 or TRBD2 (5 bases each). CDR1 is SGHAT and CDR2 is FQNNGV in the germline V gene. The CDR3 consists of 14 residues. This CDR3 is CSSSLTGGQETQYF. CDR3 nucleotide sequence: TGTTCTAGCAGCTTAACTGGGGGCCAAGAGACCCAGTACTTC.

This clonotype was observed a single time. An end of the junction does not agree with germline; a read error may underlie this. V and J are TRBV11-2 and TRBJ2-3; the D is unclear. The CDR3 runs to 15 residues. The germline V gene encodes CDR1 SGHAT and CDR2 FQNNGV. This CDR3 reads CACSLDASSTDTQYF. The CDR3 DNA reads TGTGCCTGCAGCTTAGATGCTTCTAGCACAGATACGCAGTATTTT.

Remarks on this clonotype: At one end, the junction sequence differs from germline, possibly due to a read error. This chain links TRBV24-1 with TRBJ1-2, with D possibly being TRBD1 (6 bases). The CDR3 contains 12 residues. In germline, CDR1 is KGHDR, CDR2 SFDVKD. The CDR3 DNA follows: TGTGCCACCAGTGACCCGGACAGCTTCTACGCCTTC. Its protein product is CATSDPDSFYAF.